The 14 T cell receptor beta chains below were found in one sample sequenced in a study of shared clonotypes between healthy human individuals. Terminally differentiated effector memory CD45RA+ cells were left out of the naive CD8 fraction, which was CD45RO-negative and positively selected for CCR7. Libraries were prepared by immunoSEQ multiplex PCR; TCRdb keeps only in-frame clonotypes and omits some of them. The table records some 1,900,000 clones, approximately 94% of them present only once. Input material: naive CD8+ T cells sorted from blood. These receptors were taken from a man aged 18 to 29 in good health.

As to this clone: The sample carries other DNA sequences with the same CDR3. The chain employs TRBV6-1 and TRBJ2-7, with D hard to call. This CDR3 is 13 amino acids long. Between the trimmed V and J ends, which lost 1 base and 3 bases, there was a span of 7 bases. CDR1 is MNHNS, CDR2 SASEGT, per germline. CDR3 in amino acids: CASSEGLDYEQYF. The CDR3 DNA reads as TGTGCCAGCAGTGAAGGGTTGGACTACGAGCAGTACTTC.

The genes are TRBV11-2 and TRBJ2-5; either TRBD1 or TRBD2 may fit D (5 bases each). Germline assignment: CDR1 SGHAT and CDR2 FQNNGV. There are 15 residues in the CDR3. The germline V and J ends were trimmed by 2 bases and 5 bases, with 15 bases remaining between them. The CDR3 bases are TGTGCCAGCAGCTTAAAGGCCGGGAAGGGGGAGACCCAGTACTTC. It encodes CASSLKAGKGETQYF.

The chain links TRBV4-3 to TRBJ1-1, with D possibly matching TRBD1 (5 bases). Trimming took off 1 base at V and 3 bases at J, with 15 bases between the two ends. CDR1 LGHNA and CDR2 YSLEER come from the germline V gene. The CDR3 sequence is 16 residues long. This CDR3 reads CASSQVGGIADTEAFF. CDR3 nucleotide sequence: TGCGCCAGCAGCCAAGTTGGGGGAATTGCGGACACTGAAGCTTTCTTT.

This chain connects TRBV7-3 to TRBJ2-3, with D hard to call. V dropped 4 bases and J dropped 2 bases, with 7 bases sitting between them. Germline V CDR1 and CDR2: SGHTA, FQGTGA. The CDR3 is 13 amino acids. The CDR3 loop is CASSSHDTDTQYF. Here the CDR3 DNA reads TGTGCCAGCAGCTCCCACGACACAGATACGCAGTATTTT.

The rearrangement links TRBV5-1 to TRBJ1-2; D perhaps matches TRBD1 (5 bases). This CDR3 is 15 amino acids long. CDR1 and CDR2 from the germline V gene are SGHRS and YFSETQ. V was cut by 0 bases and J by 6 bases, with 15 bases left in between. CDR3 amino acids: CASSLEIGGINGYTF. CDR3 DNA sequence: TGCGCCAGCAGCTTGGAAATCGGGGGAATTAATGGCTACACCTTC.

The chain uses TRBV27 and TRBJ2-1, with 8 bases fitting TRBD2. V lost 6 bases, J lost 6 bases, and 4 bases stayed unmatched. From germline, CDR1 is MNHEY and CDR2 SMNVEV (reference sequence). The CDR3 is 13 residues long. Here the CDR3 DNA reads TGTGCCAGCAGCGGACTAGCAGCCAATGAGCAGTTCTTC. Protein product: CASSGLAANEQFF.

The chain employs TRBV5-1 and TRBJ2-7; 11 bases align to TRBD2. The V gene end was trimmed by 0 bases and the J gene end by 5 bases; junction bases not matched to a gene: 4. The germline V gene has CDR1 SGHRS and CDR2 YFSETQ. The CDR3 has 15 amino acids. In DNA, the CDR3 is TGCGCCAGCAGCTTGGCTAGCGGGAGGCACGACGAGCAGTACTTC. Its translation: CASSLASGRHDEQYF.

The rearrangement uses TRBV5-1 and TRBJ2-1; no firm D call. V was shortened by 4 bases and J by 6 bases, with 11 bases between the two germline ends. CDR1 and CDR2 (germline): SGHRS, YFSETQ. This CDR3 has 13 residues. CDR3: CASSPYRGNEQFF. CDR3 bases: TGCGCCAGCAGCCCTTACAGAGGCAATGAGCAGTTCTTC.

V usage is TRBV11-2 and J usage is TRBJ2-2; maybe TRBD1 (5 bases). Trimming took 7 bases from V and 5 from J, leaving 17 bases between them. Germline CDR1 and CDR2: SGHAT and FQNNGV. The CDR3 spans 15 residues. The CDR3 loop is CASNQLARGTGELFF. The CDR3 DNA reads as TGTGCCAGCAACCAATTGGCTAGGGGAACCGGGGAGCTGTTTTTT. The variable domain in full, with the rest retrieved from reference TRBV11-2 and TRBJ2-2, is EAGVAQSPRYKIIEKRQSVAFWCNPISGHATLYWYQQILGQGPKLLIQFQNNGVVDDSQLPKDRFSAERLKGVDSTLKIQPAKLEDSAVYLCASNQLARGTGELFFGEGSRLTVL.

The chain has TRBV27 and TRBJ2-3; D may be TRBD1 or TRBD2 (6 bases each). Germline V gene data show CDR1 as MNHEY and CDR2 as SMNVEV (reference sequence). The CDR3 length is 16 residues. Trimming stripped 8 bases from V and 6 bases from J, with 24 bases between. In DNA, the CDR3 is TGTGCCAGCTCGAATGTAGGTCAGCCGGGGGCGGATACGCAGTATTTT. It codes for CASSNVGQPGADTQYF.

This clone was recorded only once. This chain uses TRBV10-2 with TRBJ1-6, with D possibly TRBD1 on 6 matching bases. The germline V gene has CDR1 WSHSY and CDR2 SAAADI. CDR3 size: 16 residues. V lost 1 base to trimming and J lost 4 bases, with 11 bases between them. DNA of the CDR3: TGCGCCAGCAGTGAGTTGGGACAACCATATAATTCACCCCTCCACTTT. Translation gives CASSELGQPYNSPLHF.

The chain combines TRBV13 with TRBJ2-7, with 7 bases aligning to TRBD2. This CDR3 is built from 15 residues. The V and J ends lost 0 bases and 0 bases, in that order; junction bases with no gene match: 2. Looked up from germline, CDR1 is PRHDT and CDR2 is FYEKMQ (reference sequence). CDR3 nucleotide sequence: TGTGCCAGCAGCTTAGGGGGCGGGGGCTCCTACGAGCAGTACTTC. The encoded protein is CASSLGGGGSYEQYF.

The V and J genes are TRBV10-2 and TRBJ2-5; 10 nucleotides match TRBD2. This CDR3 has 15 residues. V dropped 2 bases and J dropped 1; count of bases not matched to a gene: 1. Germline V lookup: CDR1 WSHSY, CDR2 SAAADI. The CDR3 DNA is TGCGCCAGCAGTGAGACTAGCGGGGCCCAAGAGACCCAGTACTTC. It translates to CASSETSGAQETQYF.

The chain recombines TRBV6-5 with TRBJ1-3; D call uncertain. CDR3 length equals 15 residues. In germline, CDR1 is MNHEY, CDR2 SVGAGI. The V end lost 0 bases, the J end lost 4 bases, and 10 bases lay between the germline ends. The CDR3 DNA reads TGTGCCAGCAGTTACTCGTACATCGACGGAAACACCATATATTTT. It is translated as CASSYSYIDGNTIYF.